This T cell receptor beta chain comes out of a study of blood T cells in healthy people across ages. The overall study: Per two T cells, template switching captured roughly one barcoded beta molecule.

Primed by a sample-barcoded 5' primer and a J-beta primer mix, a second PCR proceeded for 7 to 11 cycles. A template-switch adaptor that had 12 random nucleotides put a tag on each cDNA molecule. At least 3 million CDR3-containing paired-end reads were obtained per sample. TCRdb analysed the 5' RACE reads with MiXCR anew, one entry per CDR3 protein. Of 780,000 or so distinct CDR3 sequences listed, 56% are singletons. This clonotype appeared a few times. The V gene's germline CDR1 is MNHEY and CDR2 SVGAGI. The length of the CDR3 is 14 residues. V was pared by 2 bases and J by 4 bases, with 3 bases of the junction left unmatched.

This receptor was identified in a man between 35 and 55 years old in good health. This chain links TRBV6-5 with TRBJ2-5; TRBD2 matches at 8 bases. Material for sequencing was blood. The CDR3: CASSYQTSGETQYF. DNA of the CDR3: TGTGCCAGCAGTTACCAAACTAGCGGAGAGACCCAGTACTTC.